This T cell receptor beta chain was captured in a study of OX40 agonist ivuxolimab in advanced cancers. The V end was cut by 5 bases, the J end by 0 bases, with 26 bases between. The CDR3 has 20 amino acids. The germline CDR1 and CDR2 sequences are MDHEN and SYDVKM. Produced via immunoSEQ multiplex PCR; TCRdb's table is partial and in-frame only. The sample holds some 130,000 clones, 90% seen once. Patients were ruled out by autoimmune disease history or systemic immunosuppression. This specimen was CD4+ or CD8+ T cells sorted from blood, taken in a trial of the OX40 agonist ivuxolimab. The receptor's source is an adult with an advanced solid tumor such as melanoma, head and neck, liver or kidney cancer. The V gene is TRBV28, the J gene TRBJ2-1; D is possibly TRBD1 (5 bases). In DNA form, the CDR3 reads TGTGCCAGCAGTCCAGGACCGCGTGGGCAGGGTTGGGGCTCCTACAATGAGCAGTTCTTC. Translated, it gives CASSPGPRGQGWGSYNEQFF.